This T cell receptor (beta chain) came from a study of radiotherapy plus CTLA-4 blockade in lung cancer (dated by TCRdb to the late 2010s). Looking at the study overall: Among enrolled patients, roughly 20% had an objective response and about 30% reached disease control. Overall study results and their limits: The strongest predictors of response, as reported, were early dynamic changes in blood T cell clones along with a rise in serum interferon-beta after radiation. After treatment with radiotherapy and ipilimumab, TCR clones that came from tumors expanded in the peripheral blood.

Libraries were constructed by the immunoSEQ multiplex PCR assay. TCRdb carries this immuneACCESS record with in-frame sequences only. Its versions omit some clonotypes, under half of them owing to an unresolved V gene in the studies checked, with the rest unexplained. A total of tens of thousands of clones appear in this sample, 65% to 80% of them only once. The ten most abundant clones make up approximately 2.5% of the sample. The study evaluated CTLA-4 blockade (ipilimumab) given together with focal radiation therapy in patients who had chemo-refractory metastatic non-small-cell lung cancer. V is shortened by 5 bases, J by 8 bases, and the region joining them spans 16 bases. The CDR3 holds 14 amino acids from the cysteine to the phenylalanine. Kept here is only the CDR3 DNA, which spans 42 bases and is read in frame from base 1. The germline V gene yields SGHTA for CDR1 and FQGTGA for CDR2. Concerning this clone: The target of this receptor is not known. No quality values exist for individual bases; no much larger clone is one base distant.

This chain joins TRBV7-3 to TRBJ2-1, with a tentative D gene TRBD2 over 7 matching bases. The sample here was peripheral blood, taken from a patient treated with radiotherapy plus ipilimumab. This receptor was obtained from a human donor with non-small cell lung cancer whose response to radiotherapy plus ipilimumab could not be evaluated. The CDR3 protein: CASSLRGATDEQFF. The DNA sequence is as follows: TGTGCCAGCAGCCTCCGGGGGGCGACCGATGAGCAGTTCTTC.